The 18 T cell receptor beta chains listed next were all sequenced from one sample in a study of T cell repertoires in cytomegalovirus infection (dated by TCRdb to 2018 to 2020). Antigens of these TCRs are unknown. The intended sense of this specimen's treatment or condition label: in vitro stimulation with specific CMV peptide epitopes to enrich CMV-specific T cells. The data were produced on an Illumina HiSeq 1500. The raw public reads went through TCRdb reprocessing: fastp at Q25, MiXCR clone calling, in-frame beta chains kept. Rows with one shared CDR3 protein collapse into an entry with the most common genes and DNA. The table for this sample lists roughly 920,000 distinct CDR3 sequences; roughly 31% of them were counted only once. Of the sample, around 15% is held by the ten largest clones. Sample: cultured CD8+ T cells from PBMCs, taken from culture after CMV antigen stimulation. The receptors shown here come from a human donor in good health (CMV status not recorded). Some clones in this sample may be carry-over from other donors' samples.

This chain links TRBV29-1 with TRBJ1-2; possible D gene TRBD1, 5 bases. Trimming cost V 0 bases and J 4 bases, with 12 bases left between them. The CDR3 sequence is 14 residues long. Germline V CDR1 and CDR2: SQVTM, ANQGSEA. The CDR3 here is CSVEDAVGGYGYTF. In nucleotides, the CDR3 is TGCAGCGTTGAAGATGCGGTGGGGGGCTATGGCTACACCTTC.

This clonotype was counted only a few times. This chain links TRBV4-1 with TRBJ2-7; 8 bases match TRBD1. CDR3 length equals 14 residues. Germline trimming cut 1 base from V and 5 bases from J; bases unmatched to any gene: 4. The V gene's germline CDR1 is MGHRA and CDR2 YSYEKL. CDR3 residues: CASSQGTGNHEQYV. CDR3 bases: TGCGCCAGCAGCCAAGGGACAGGGAACCACGAGCAGTACGTC.

This clonotype occurred a few times. The chain recombines TRBV10-3 with TRBJ2-1; D gene unclear. Looked up from germline, CDR1 is ENHRY and CDR2 is SYGVKD. V dropped 0 bases and J dropped 8 bases, with 11 bases sitting between them. CDR3 length equals 14 residues. CDR3: CAISESKFVYEQFF. CDR3 in DNA: TGTGCCATCAGTGAGTCGAAATTCGTCTATGAGCAGTTCTTC.

Remarks on this clonotype: A read error is possible here, since a much larger clone lies one base away. This rearrangement joins TRBV12-3 or TRBV12-4 to TRBJ1-1; the D is unclear. This CDR3 has 15 amino acids. The CDR3 DNA sequence: TGTACCAGCAGTTTCTGGAGGGTTGTGAACACTGAAGCTTTCTTT. Its translation is CTSSFWRVVNTEAFF.

The CDR3 DNA reads TGCGCCAGCAGCCAACGGGGGGGCCCAGATACGCAGTATTTT. It encodes CASSQRGGPDTQYF. V gene TRBV4-3 combines with J gene TRBJ2-3, with 8 bases matching TRBD2. The V gene's germline CDR1 is LGHNA and CDR2 YSLEER. The CDR3 extends over 14 amino acids. The V gene end was trimmed by 2 bases and the J gene end by 4 bases; junction bases not matched to a gene: 2.

There are many counts of this clonotype. This chain links TRBV7-8 with TRBJ1-1, with 7 bases fitting TRBD1. V was pared by 3 bases and J by 1 base, with 11 bases of the junction left unmatched. Germline V gene sequence: CDR1 SGHVS, CDR2 FQNEAQ. This CDR3 region has 17 residues. In DNA, the CDR3 is TGTGCCAGCAGCTTCAAATTCCCGGGACAGCAGAACACTGAAGCTTTCTTT. Protein product: CASSFKFPGQQNTEAFF. Supplemented by reference TRBV7-8 and TRBJ1-1, the full variable domain reads GAGVSQSPRYKVAKRGQDVALRCDPISGHVSLFWYQQALGQGPEFLTYFQNEAQLDKSGLPSDRFFAERPEGSVSTLKIQRTQQEDSAVYLCASSFKFPGQQNTEAFFGQGTRLTVV.

This sequence joins TRBV28 and TRBJ1-2; possible D gene TRBD1, 5 bases. V gave up 6 bases and J gave up 6 bases, with 20 bases separating them. The CDR3 has 15 amino acids. Per germline, CDR1 MDHEN and CDR2 SYDVKM. DNA of the CDR3: TGTGCCAGCAGCACTTACCGACGGGGGTGGAATGGCTACACCTTC. Protein product: CASSTYRRGWNGYTF.

This chain uses TRBV4-1 with TRBJ1-4, with no clear D. V was cut by 4 bases and J by 5 bases, with 11 bases left in between. CDR3 length: 14 residues. CDR1 and CDR2 (germline): MGHRA, YSYEKL. CDR3 in DNA: TGCGCCAGCAGCCGGGGAGCTGAAAATGAAAAACTGTTTTTT. This translates into CASSRGAENEKLFF.

The chain recombines TRBV10-3 with TRBJ2-3; 12 nucleotides align to TRBD2. V trimming: 2 bases; J trimming: 0 bases; junction bases outside the gene matches: 3. The CDR3 totals 17 residues. Germline V lookup: CDR1 ENHRY, CDR2 SYGVKD. Here the CDR3 DNA reads TGTGCCATCAGTGAGGAGCTAGCGGGGGGGAGCACAGATACGCAGTATTTT. Translating gives CAISEELAGGSTDTQYF.

The V gene is TRBV6-5, the J gene TRBJ1-4; TRBD1 aligns across 8 bases. This CDR3 comprises 18 residues. Germline CDR1 and CDR2: MNHEY and SVGAGI. J lost 2 bases, V lost 0 bases, and 8 bases had no gene match. Here the CDR3 reads CASSYSSTGDTTNEKLFF. The CDR3 nucleotides are TGTGCCAGCAGTTACTCGTCGACAGGGGATACGACTAATGAAAAACTGTTTTTT.

The chain joins TRBV6-5 to TRBJ2-6; TRBD2 matches 7 bases. J gave up 0 bases and V 2 bases, and 7 bases lay outside the gene matches. The length of the CDR3 is 18 residues. Germline loops: CDR1 MNHEY, CDR2 SVGAGI. The CDR3 spells CASSYTAGDPSGANVLTF. The DNA for the CDR3 is TGTGCCAGCAGTTACACGGCGGGGGACCCCTCTGGGGCCAACGTCCTGACTTTC.

This clonotype was observed a few times. The chain is built from TRBV6-5 and TRBJ1-2; no definite D call. This CDR3 is 13 amino acids long. The V end was cut by 2 bases, the J end by 10 bases, with 14 bases between. Germline V gives CDR1 MNHEY, CDR2 SVGAGI. CDR3 amino acids: CASSYDLLDDYTF. DNA for the CDR3: TGTGCCAGCAGTTACGATCTACTGGATGACTACACCTTC.

This chain connects TRBV29-1 to TRBJ1-1, with D possibly being TRBD1 (5 bases). V was trimmed by 4 bases and J by 11 bases, leaving 11 bases between them. CDR1 is SQVTM, CDR2 ANQGSEA, per germline. The CDR3 runs 10 residues. The CDR3 coding sequence is TGCAGCGTTGTTGAGGGGATGGCTTTCTTT. It yields the protein CSVVEGMAFF.

This clonotype was detected ten times or more. The chain recombines TRBV7-9 with TRBJ1-3, with D unclear. Germline V gene sequence: CDR1 SEHNR, CDR2 FQNEAQ (reference sequence). Between the trimmed V and J ends, which lost 2 bases and 0 bases, there was a span of 11 bases. This CDR3 comprises 16 residues. CDR3 nucleotides: TGTGCCAGCAGCTTAAGGTACACAGACTCTGGAAACACCATATATTTT. It encodes CASSLRYTDSGNTIYF.

This clonotype came up many times. This rearrangement joins TRBV7-9 to TRBJ2-4; D gene ambiguous. Trimming removed 1 base at V and 3 bases at J, with 7 bases between. CDR3 length: 14 amino acids. CDR1 is SEHNR and CDR2 is FQNEAQ in the germline V gene (reference sequence). The chain's CDR3 is CASSLEGSKNIQYF. CDR3 DNA: TGTGCCAGCAGCTTAGAAGGTAGCAAAAACATTCAGTACTTC. Complete variable domain (other parts from reference TRBV7-9 and TRBJ2-4): DTGVSQNPRHKITKRGQNVTFRCDPISEHNRLYWYRQTLGQGPEFLTYFQNEAQLEKSRLLSDRFSAERPKGSFSTLEIQRTEQGDSAMYLCASSLEGSKNIQYFGAGTRLSVL.

The rearrangement links TRBV4-3 to TRBJ1-1, with D possibly TRBD1 on 5 matching bases. Trimming took off 4 bases at V and 4 bases at J, with 13 bases between the two ends. The CDR3 totals 14 residues. Looked up from germline, CDR1 is LGHNA and CDR2 is YSLEER. This CDR3 is CASSLRYGGTEAFF. The CDR3 DNA is TGCGCCAGCAGCCTGAGGTATGGGGGCACTGAAGCTTTCTTT.

V usage is TRBV5-6 and J usage is TRBJ2-5, with a weak D call TRBD1 (6 bases). The CDR3 consists of 14 residues. Trimming cost V 2 bases and J 2 bases, with 10 bases left between them. Germline lookup yields CDR1 SGHDT and CDR2 YYEEEE. The CDR3 DNA reads TGTGCCAGCAGCTTCCCGGACAGACAAGAGACCCAGTACTTC. Protein product: CASSFPDRQETQYF.

This clonotype was found a few times. The chain recombines TRBV7-9 with TRBJ1-6, with a possible D match to TRBD1 (5 bases). The V end lost 3 bases, the J end lost 9 bases, and 15 bases lay between the germline ends. Germline CDR1 is SEHNR and CDR2 is FQNEAQ (reference sequence). This CDR3 is built from 15 residues. This chain's CDR3 is CASSLVNGGFSPLHF. In nucleotides, the CDR3 is TGTGCCAGCAGCTTGGTCAATGGGGGTTTTTCACCCCTCCACTTT.